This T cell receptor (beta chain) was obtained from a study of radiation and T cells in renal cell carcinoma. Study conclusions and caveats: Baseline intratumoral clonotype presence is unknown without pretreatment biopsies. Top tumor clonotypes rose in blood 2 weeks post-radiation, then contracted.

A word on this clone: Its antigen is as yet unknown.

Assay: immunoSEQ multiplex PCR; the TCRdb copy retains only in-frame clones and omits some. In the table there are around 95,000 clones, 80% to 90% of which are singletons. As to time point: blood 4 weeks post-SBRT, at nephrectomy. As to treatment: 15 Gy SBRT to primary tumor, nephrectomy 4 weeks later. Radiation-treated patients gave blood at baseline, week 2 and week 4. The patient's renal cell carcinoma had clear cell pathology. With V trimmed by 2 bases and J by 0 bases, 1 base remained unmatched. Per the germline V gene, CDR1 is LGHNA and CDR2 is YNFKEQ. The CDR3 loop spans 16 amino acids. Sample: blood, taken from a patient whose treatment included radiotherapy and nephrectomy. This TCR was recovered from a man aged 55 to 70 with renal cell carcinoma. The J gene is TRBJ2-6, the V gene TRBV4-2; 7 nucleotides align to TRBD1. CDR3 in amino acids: CASSQPGGSGANVLTF. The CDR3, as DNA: TGTGCCAGCAGCCAACCAGGGGGCTCTGGGGCCAACGTCCTGACTTTC.